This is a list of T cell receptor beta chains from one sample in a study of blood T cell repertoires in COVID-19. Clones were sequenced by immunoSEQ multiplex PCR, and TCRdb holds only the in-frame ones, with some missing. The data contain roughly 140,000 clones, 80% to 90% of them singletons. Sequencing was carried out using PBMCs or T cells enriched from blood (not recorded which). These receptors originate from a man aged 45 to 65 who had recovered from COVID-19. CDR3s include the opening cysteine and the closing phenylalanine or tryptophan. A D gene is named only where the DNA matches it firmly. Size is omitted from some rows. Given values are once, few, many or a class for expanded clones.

CDR3: CASSESVNTEAFF
DNA: TGTGCCAGCAGTGAGTCAGTTAACACTGAAGCTTTCTTT
V: TRBV6-1
J: TRBJ1-1
D: .
size: .

CDR3: CASSRGQQETQYF
DNA: TGTGCCAGCAGCAGGGGACAGCAAGAGACCCAGTACTTC
V: TRBV6-5
J: TRBJ2-5
D: TRBD1
size: .

CDR3: CASSLRGLQPQHF
DNA: TGTGCCAGCAGCCTCAGGGGGCTTCAGCCCCAGCATTTT
V: TRBV27
J: TRBJ1-5
D: TRBD1
size: few

CDR3: CASSLSGGYEQYF
DNA: TGTGCCAGCAGCTTATCAGGGGGGTACGAGCAGTACTTC
V: TRBV5-4
J: TRBJ2-7
D: .
size: .

CDR3: CASSNRDRAGYGYTF
DNA: TGTGCCAGCAGTAACCGGGACAGGGCGGGCTATGGCTACACCTTC
V: TRBV6-2/TRBV6-3
J: TRBJ1-2
D: TRBD1
size: .

CDR3: CASSNRTGGSNEQYF
DNA: TGTGCCAGCAGCAACCGGACAGGGGGCTCGAACGAGCAGTACTTC
V: TRBV7-9
J: TRBJ2-7
D: TRBD1
size: .

CDR3: CASSQGPGGGYEQYF
DNA: TGTGCCAGCAGCCAAGGCCCGGGTGGAGGCTACGAGCAGTACTTC
V: TRBV3-1/TRBV3-2
J: TRBJ2-7
D: .
size: .

CDR3: CASSPDYTTYEQYF
DNA: TGTGCCAGCAGCCCGGACTATACTACCTACGAGCAGTACTTC
V: TRBV11-1
J: TRBJ2-7
D: .
size: .

CDR3: CSVDPGGTLNTEAFF
DNA: TGCAGCGTCGATCCAGGGGGGACCTTGAACACTGAAGCTTTCTTT
V: TRBV29-1
J: TRBJ1-1
D: TRBD1
size: .

CDR3: CSATDRVEQFF
DNA: TGCAGTGCCACCGACAGGGTTGAGCAGTTCTTC
V: TRBV20-1
J: TRBJ2-1
D: TRBD1
size: .

CDR3: CASSYSRTGGGYGYTF
DNA: TGTGCCAGCAGTTACTCACGGACAGGGGGCGGCTATGGCTACACCTTC
V: TRBV6-5
J: TRBJ1-2
D: TRBD1
size: .

CDR3: CASAEGGAMGYEQYF
DNA: TGTGCCAGCGCCGAAGGGGGGGCTATGGGCTACGAGCAGTACTTC
V: TRBV6-5
J: TRBJ2-7
D: .
size: .

CDR3: CASSSLSGGKETQYF
DNA: TGTGCCAGCAGCTCTTTGAGCGGGGGGAAAGAGACCCAGTACTTC
V: TRBV7-9
J: TRBJ2-5
D: TRBD2
size: once

CDR3: CASSLVGQGINTEAFF
DNA: TGCGCCAGCAGCTTGGTAGGACAGGGGATAAACACTGAAGCTTTCTTT
V: TRBV5-1
J: TRBJ1-1
D: TRBD1
size: .

CDR3: CASSIGLLAGGSTDTQYF
DNA: TGTGCCAGTAGTATAGGTCTCCTAGCGGGGGGGAGCACAGATACGCAGTATTTT
V: TRBV19
J: TRBJ2-3
D: TRBD2
size: .

CDR3: CASSPTGGGNTEAFF
DNA: TGTGCCAGCAGCCCGACAGGGGGTGGGAACACTGAAGCTTTCTTT
V: TRBV6-4
J: TRBJ1-1
D: TRBD1
size: .

CDR3: CATSRDRGAGANVLTF
DNA: TGTGCCACCAGCAGAGACAGGGGGGCTGGGGCCAACGTCCTGACTTTC
V: TRBV15
J: TRBJ2-6
D: .
size: .

CDR3: CASSLTKDSHYGYTF
DNA: TGCGCCAGCAGCTTGACGAAGGACAGCCACTATGGCTACACCTTC
V: TRBV5-1
J: TRBJ1-2
D: .
size: .

CDR3: CASSLFQGAGNQPQHF
DNA: TGTGCCAGCAGCTTGTTTCAGGGGGCGGGAAATCAGCCCCAGCATTTT
V: TRBV5-6
J: TRBJ1-5
D: TRBD1
size: .

CDR3: CASSRQGYTGELFF
DNA: TGTGCCAGCAGCCGACAGGGCTACACCGGGGAGCTGTTTTTT
V: TRBV5-6
J: TRBJ2-2
D: TRBD1
size: .

CDR3: CASSPGQGRYNSPLHF
DNA: TGTGCCAGCAGTCCTGGACAGGGGCGGTATAATTCACCCCTCCACTTT
V: TRBV7-6
J: TRBJ1-6
D: TRBD1
size: .

CDR3: CAWSPVSSGGDTQYF
DNA: TGTGCCTGGAGTCCGGTGTCTAGCGGGGGCGATACGCAGTATTTT
V: TRBV30
J: TRBJ2-3
D: TRBD2
size: .

CDR3: CASSLAGSREAFF
DNA: TGTGCCAGCAGCTTAGCGGGCAGCCGAGAAGCTTTCTTT
V: TRBV7-2
J: TRBJ1-1
D: .
size: .

CDR3: CASSFTGAQLEEQYF
DNA: TGTGCCAGCAGCTTTACAGGTGCCCAGTTAGAAGAGCAGTACTTC
V: TRBV7-3
J: TRBJ2-7
D: .
size: .

CDR3: CASSNFPRVTDTQYF
DNA: TGTGCCAGCAGCAACTTTCCGCGCGTGACAGATACGCAGTATTTT
V: TRBV21-1
J: TRBJ2-3
D: .
size: .

CDR3: CASSEFSQTVLNTEAFF
DNA: TGTGCCAGCAGTGAATTTTCCCAGACAGTCCTGAACACTGAAGCTTTCTTT
V: TRBV6-1
J: TRBJ1-1
D: .
size: .

CDR3: CASSGTVGGEAFF
DNA: TGCGCCAGCAGCGGGACAGTCGGAGGTGAAGCTTTCTTT
V: TRBV5-1
J: TRBJ1-1
D: TRBD1
size: few

CDR3: CASSSGPRGREKLFF
DNA: TGTGCCAGCAGCTCCGGGCCCCGCGGGAGAGAAAAACTGTTTTTT
V: TRBV7-2
J: TRBJ1-4
D: .
size: .

CDR3: CASSLGGPGANVLTF
DNA: TGTGCCAGCAGCTTAGGGGGGCCTGGGGCCAACGTCCTGACTTTC
V: TRBV7-2
J: TRBJ2-6
D: .
size: few

CDR3: CATSISAGGILYNEQFF
DNA: TGTGCCACCAGCATATCAGCGGGGGGAATTCTTTACAATGAGCAGTTCTTC
V: TRBV15
J: TRBJ2-1
D: TRBD2
size: .

CDR3: CASRTWALEKLFF
DNA: TGTGCCAGCAGGACGTGGGCCCTTGAAAAACTGTTTTTT
V: TRBV6-5
J: TRBJ1-4
D: .
size: .

CDR3: CASSLQFEGSPLHF
DNA: TGTGCCAGCAGCTTGCAATTTGAGGGCTCACCCCTCCACTTT
V: TRBV5-6
J: TRBJ1-6
D: .
size: few

CDR3: CASREGRGGASNQPQHF
DNA: TGTGCCAGCAGGGAAGGCCGCGGAGGGGCGAGCAATCAGCCCCAGCATTTT
V: TRBV6-1
J: TRBJ1-5
D: .
size: .